Below are 12 T cell receptor beta chains sequenced from a single sample in a study of blood T cell repertoires in COVID-19. The table came from immunoSEQ multiplex PCR; TCRdb's copy has only in-frame clones and leaves some out. The sample records 15,000 or so clones, 88% being singletons. Sequenced sample: peripheral blood. These receptors were collected from a human donor in a cohort sampled during active COVID-19.

V gene TRBV7-9 combines with J gene TRBJ2-7, with D possibly TRBD1 on 6 matching bases. The V gene lost 4 bases and the J gene lost 1 base, with 17 bases spanning the gap. The CDR3 loop spans 16 amino acids. Per germline, CDR1 SEHNR and CDR2 FQNEAQ (reference sequence). The CDR3 sequence: CASSSPLPGESYEQYF. CDR3 DNA: TGTGCCAGCAGCTCGCCTCTCCCAGGGGAGTCCTACGAGCAGTACTTC.

J is TRBJ2-3 and V is TRBV28; TRBD2 matches at 8 bases. CDR1 is MDHEN and CDR2 is SYDVKM in the germline V gene. V was clipped by 7 bases and J by 3 bases; unmatched bases: 21. This CDR3 has 19 residues. CDR3 loop: CASNTINGGAGESTDTQYF. CDR3 in DNA: TGTGCCAGCAATACTATTAATGGGGGAGCGGGAGAGTCAACAGATACGCAGTATTTT.

This chain joins TRBV7-3 and TRBJ2-2; TRBD2 matches 13 bases. This CDR3 contains 19 residues. Looked up from germline, CDR1 is SGHTA and CDR2 is FQGTGA. J lost 1 base, V lost 5 bases, and 10 bases had no gene match. The CDR3 DNA reads as TGTGCCAGCAGCCGCAACTCCGGGACTAGCGGGATGAACACCGGGGAGCTGTTTTTT. Protein product: CASSRNSGTSGMNTGELFF.

The chain recombines TRBV24-1 with TRBJ1-1; 8 bases fit TRBD1. Trimming took 6 bases from V and 3 from J; bases not matched to a gene: 5. The CDR3 covers 14 residues. CDR1 and CDR2 from the germline V gene are KGHDR and SFDVKD. The CDR3 here is CATSPGQGDTEAFF. For the CDR3, the DNA is TGTGCCACCAGTCCCGGACAGGGTGACACTGAAGCTTTCTTT.

The chain recombines TRBV5-4 with TRBJ2-2, with unresolved D. V lost 4 bases, J lost 2 bases, and 12 bases lay in between. From germline, CDR1 is SGHNT and CDR2 YYREEE (reference sequence). The CDR3 has 15 residues. The CDR3, as DNA: TGTGCCAGCAGCCTTGCTGGAGTAAACACCGGGGAGCTGTTTTTT. Residues: CASSLAGVNTGELFF.

This chain links TRBV7-6 with TRBJ1-2; D is unresolved. V was trimmed by 0 bases and J by 6 bases, leaving 14 bases between them. In germline, CDR1 is SGHVS, CDR2 FNYEAQ. The CDR3 length is 15 residues. Here the CDR3 DNA reads TGTGCCAGCAGCTTAGCTGGTTTTGCGGTGGATGGCTACACCTTC. Encoded protein: CASSLAGFAVDGYTF. Full variable domain (rest looked up from reference TRBV7-6 and TRBJ1-2): GAGVSQSPRYKVTKRGQDVALRCDPISGHVSLYWYRQALGQGPEFLTYFNYEAQQDKSGLPNDRFSAERPEGSISTLTIQRTEQRDSAMYRCASSLAGFAVDGYTFGSGTRLTVV.

The chain links TRBV6-5 to TRBJ2-1; the D gene is possibly TRBD2 (6 bases). The CDR3 spans 13 residues. V dropped 7 bases and J dropped 2 bases, with 9 bases sitting between them. The germline V gene encodes CDR1 MNHEY and CDR2 SVGAGI. The CDR3: CASKASAYNEQFF. The CDR3 DNA follows: TGTGCCAGCAAGGCTAGCGCCTACAATGAGCAGTTCTTC.

This clone was picked up a small number of times. This sequence joins TRBV19 and TRBJ1-5, with TRBD1 matching over 12 bases. The length of the CDR3 is 15 residues. The trim removed 5 bases at V and 7 bases at J, leaving 6 bases unmatched. Germline CDR1 is LNHDA and CDR2 is SQIVND (reference sequence). CDR3 amino acids: CASSAGQGARQPQHF. Written as DNA, the CDR3 is TGTGCCAGTAGTGCGGGACAGGGGGCGCGACAGCCCCAGCATTTT. The whole variable domain, remainder taken from reference TRBV19 and TRBJ1-5, is DGGITQSPKYLFRKEGQNVTLSCEQNLNHDAMYWYRQDPGQGLRLIYYSQIVNDFQKGDIAEGYSVSREKKESFPLTVTSAQKNPTAFYLCASSAGQGARQPQHFGDGTRLSIL.

The chain recombines TRBV7-2 with TRBJ2-7; D might be TRBD1 (5 bases). The V and J ends lost 5 bases and 6 bases respectively, with 23 bases between them. The CDR3 totals 16 residues. Germline V CDR1 and CDR2: SGHTA, FQGNSA. DNA for the CDR3: TGTGCCAGCAGCCAAGACAGCGCCGGCCTCCTTTCCGAGCAGTACTTC. The encoded protein is CASSQDSAGLLSEQYF.

This chain uses TRBV24-1 with TRBJ2-5; 9 bases are shared with TRBD2. This CDR3 is built from 15 residues. V trimming: 4 bases; J trimming: 5 bases; junction bases outside the gene matches: 7. Germline CDR1 and CDR2: KGHDR and SFDVKD. The CDR3 loop reads CATSDRQSGRETQYF. The CDR3, as DNA: TGTGCCACCAGTGACCGTCAAAGCGGGAGGGAGACCCAGTACTTC.

The chain joins TRBV19 to TRBJ1-1; D unclear. Germline V gene sequence: CDR1 LNHDA, CDR2 SQIVND (reference sequence). Trimming cost V 6 bases and J 0 bases, with 11 bases left between them. The CDR3 length is 14 residues. CDR3 region: CASRMAVLNTEAFF. The CDR3 bases are TGTGCCAGTAGGATGGCGGTCCTGAACACTGAAGCTTTCTTT. Full variable domain (outside the CDR3, taken from reference TRBV19 and TRBJ1-1): DGGITQSPKYLFRKEGQNVTLSCEQNLNHDAMYWYRQDPGQGLRLIYYSQIVNDFQKGDIAEGYSVSREKKESFPLTVTSAQKNPTAFYLCASRMAVLNTEAFFGQGTRLTVV.

This clone was picked up a small number of times. The chain recombines TRBV6-5 with TRBJ1-1; no clear D gene. Trimming pared 0 bases from V and 1 base from J, leaving 9 bases between. CDR3 length equals 15 residues. Germline assignment: CDR1 MNHEY and CDR2 SVGAGI. CDR3 sequence (DNA): TGTGCCAGCAGTTACTCGGAGCTGACGAACACTGAAGCTTTCTTT. It encodes CASSYSELTNTEAFF.